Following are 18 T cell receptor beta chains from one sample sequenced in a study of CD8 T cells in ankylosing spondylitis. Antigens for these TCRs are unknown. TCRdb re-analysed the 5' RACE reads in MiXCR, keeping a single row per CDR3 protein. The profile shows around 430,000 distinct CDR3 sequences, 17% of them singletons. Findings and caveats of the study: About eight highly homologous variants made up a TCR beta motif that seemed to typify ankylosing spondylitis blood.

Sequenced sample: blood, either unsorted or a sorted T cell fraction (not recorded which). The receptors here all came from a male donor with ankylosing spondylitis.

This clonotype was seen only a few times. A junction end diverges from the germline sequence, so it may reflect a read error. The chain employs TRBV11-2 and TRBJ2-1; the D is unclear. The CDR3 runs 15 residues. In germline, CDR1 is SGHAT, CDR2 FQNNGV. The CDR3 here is CASSSRAQSSNEQFF. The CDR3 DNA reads TGTGCCAGCAGCTCCCGAGCACAATCCTCCAATGAGCAGTTCTTC.

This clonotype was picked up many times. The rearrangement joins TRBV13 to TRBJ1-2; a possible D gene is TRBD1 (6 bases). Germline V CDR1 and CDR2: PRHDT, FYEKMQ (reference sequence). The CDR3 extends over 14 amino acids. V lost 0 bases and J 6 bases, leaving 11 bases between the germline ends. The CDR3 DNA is TGTGCCAGCAGCTTAGGCTACAGGGCTGATGGCTACACCTTC. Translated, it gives CASSLGYRADGYTF.

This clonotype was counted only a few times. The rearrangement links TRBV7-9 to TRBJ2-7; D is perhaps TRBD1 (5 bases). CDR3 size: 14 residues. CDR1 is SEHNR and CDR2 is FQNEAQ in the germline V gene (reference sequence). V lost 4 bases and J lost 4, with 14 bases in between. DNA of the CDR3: TGTGCCAGCAGCTCCATGCCCCAGGGATACGAGCAGTACTTC. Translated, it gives CASSSMPQGYEQYF.

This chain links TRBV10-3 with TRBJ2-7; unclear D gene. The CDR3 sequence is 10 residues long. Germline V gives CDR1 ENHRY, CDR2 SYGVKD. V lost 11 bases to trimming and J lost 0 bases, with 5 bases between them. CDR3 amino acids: CALLSYEQYF. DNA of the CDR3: TGTGCCCTCCTCTCCTACGAGCAGTACTTC.

CDR3: CASSEAGDSGGKLFF. The CDR3 DNA follows: TGTGCCAGCAGTGAAGCTGGAGACTCGGGGGGAAAACTGTTTTTT. The V call is TRBV2, the J call TRBJ1-4; D is perhaps TRBD1 (5 bases). Germline CDR1 is SNHLY and CDR2 is FYNNEI. The CDR3 covers 15 residues. The V gene lost 0 bases and the J gene lost 10 bases, with 15 bases spanning the gap.

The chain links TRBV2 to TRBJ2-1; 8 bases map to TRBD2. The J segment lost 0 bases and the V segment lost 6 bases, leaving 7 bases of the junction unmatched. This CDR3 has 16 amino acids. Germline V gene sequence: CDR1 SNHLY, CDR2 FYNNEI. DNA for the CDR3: TGTGCCAGCAGGCCAAGAGCGGGGGCCTCCTACAATGAGCAGTTCTTC. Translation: CASRPRAGASYNEQFF.

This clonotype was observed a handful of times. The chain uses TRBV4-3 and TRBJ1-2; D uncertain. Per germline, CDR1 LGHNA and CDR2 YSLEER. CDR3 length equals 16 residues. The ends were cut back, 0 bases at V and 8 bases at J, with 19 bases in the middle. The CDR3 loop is CASSQDFPRQNKGYTF. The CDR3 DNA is TGCGCCAGCAGCCAAGATTTCCCCCGGCAGAATAAGGGCTACACCTTC.

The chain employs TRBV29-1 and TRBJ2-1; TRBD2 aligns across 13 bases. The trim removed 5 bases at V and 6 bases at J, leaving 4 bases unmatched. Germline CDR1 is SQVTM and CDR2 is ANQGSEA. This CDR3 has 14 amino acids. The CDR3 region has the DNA TGCAGCGTTCGGACTAGCGGGAGAAGCAATGAGCAGTTCTTC. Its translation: CSVRTSGRSNEQFF.

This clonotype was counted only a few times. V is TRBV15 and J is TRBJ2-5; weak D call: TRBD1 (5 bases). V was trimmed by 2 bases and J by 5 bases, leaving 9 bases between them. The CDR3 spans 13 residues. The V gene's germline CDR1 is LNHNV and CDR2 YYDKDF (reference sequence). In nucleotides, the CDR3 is TGTGCCACCAGCAGACTCCCAGGGGAGACCCAGTACTTC. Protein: CATSRLPGETQYF. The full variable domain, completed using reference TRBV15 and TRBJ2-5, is DAMVIQNPRYQVTQFGKPVTLSCSQTLNHNVMYWYQQKSSQAPKLLFHYYDKDFNNEADTPDNFQSRRPNTSFCFLDIRSPGLGDTAMYLCATSRLPGETQYFGPGTRLLVL.

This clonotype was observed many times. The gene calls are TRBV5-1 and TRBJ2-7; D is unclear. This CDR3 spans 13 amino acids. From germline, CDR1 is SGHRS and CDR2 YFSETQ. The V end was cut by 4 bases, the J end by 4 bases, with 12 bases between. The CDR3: CASSRPPHYEQYF. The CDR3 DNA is TGCGCCAGCAGCCGCCCCCCTCATTACGAGCAGTACTTC. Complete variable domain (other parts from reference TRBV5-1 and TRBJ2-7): KAGVTQTPRYLIKTRGQQVTLSCSPISGHRSVSWYQQTPGQGLQFLFEYFSETQRNKGNFPGRFSGRQFSNSRSEMNVSTLELGDSALYLCASSRPPHYEQYFGPGTRLTVT.

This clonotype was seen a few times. The CDR3 DNA reads as TGTGCCAGCAGCTTAGGTGGAGGTGACCGTCGGGGCTACACCTTC. Its protein is CASSLGGGDRRGYTF. The chain is built from TRBV11-2 and TRBJ1-2; D uncertain. Germline V lookup: CDR1 SGHAT, CDR2 FQNNGV. V was trimmed by 1 base and J by 8 bases, leaving 17 bases between them. The CDR3 has 15 residues.

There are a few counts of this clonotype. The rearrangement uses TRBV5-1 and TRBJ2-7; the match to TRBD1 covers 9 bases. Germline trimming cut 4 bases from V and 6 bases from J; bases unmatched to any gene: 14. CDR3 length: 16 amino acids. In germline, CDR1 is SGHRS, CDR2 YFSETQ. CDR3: CASSPGFGTGPLEQYF. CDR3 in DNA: TGCGCCAGCAGCCCGGGATTCGGGACAGGGCCACTCGAGCAGTACTTC.

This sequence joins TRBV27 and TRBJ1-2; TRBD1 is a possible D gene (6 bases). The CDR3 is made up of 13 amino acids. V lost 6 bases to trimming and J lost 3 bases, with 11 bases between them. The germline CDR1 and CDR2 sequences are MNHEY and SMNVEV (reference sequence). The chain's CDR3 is CASRSQGHYGYTF. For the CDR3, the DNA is TGTGCCAGCAGATCACAGGGTCACTATGGCTACACCTTC.

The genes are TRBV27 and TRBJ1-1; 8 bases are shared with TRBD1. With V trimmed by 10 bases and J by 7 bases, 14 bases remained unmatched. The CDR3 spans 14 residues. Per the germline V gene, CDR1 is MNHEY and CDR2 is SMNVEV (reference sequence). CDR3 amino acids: CATGGSRLGGEAFF. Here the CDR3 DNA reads TGTGCCACAGGGGGCTCGAGGCTTGGGGGTGAAGCTTTCTTT.

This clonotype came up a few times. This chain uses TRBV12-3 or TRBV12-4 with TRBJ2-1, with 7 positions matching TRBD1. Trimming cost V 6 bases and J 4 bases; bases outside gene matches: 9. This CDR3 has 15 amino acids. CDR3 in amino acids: CASRPAPTGYNEQFF. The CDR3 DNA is TGTGCCAGCAGGCCAGCCCCGACAGGGTACAATGAGCAGTTCTTC.

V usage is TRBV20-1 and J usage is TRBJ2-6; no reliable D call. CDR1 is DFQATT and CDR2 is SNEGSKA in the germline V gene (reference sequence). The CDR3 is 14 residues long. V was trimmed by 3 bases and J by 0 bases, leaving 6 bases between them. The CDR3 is CSARKDSGANVLTF. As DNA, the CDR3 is TGCAGTGCTAGGAAGGACTCTGGGGCCAACGTCCTGACTTTC.

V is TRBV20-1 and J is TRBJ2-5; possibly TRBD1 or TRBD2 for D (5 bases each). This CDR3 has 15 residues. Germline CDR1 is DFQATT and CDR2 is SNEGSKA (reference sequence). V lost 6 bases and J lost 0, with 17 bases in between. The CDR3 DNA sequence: TGCAGTGCGCCCCGGTTGGGACGAGACCAAGAGACCCAGTACTTC. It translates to CSAPRLGRDQETQYF.

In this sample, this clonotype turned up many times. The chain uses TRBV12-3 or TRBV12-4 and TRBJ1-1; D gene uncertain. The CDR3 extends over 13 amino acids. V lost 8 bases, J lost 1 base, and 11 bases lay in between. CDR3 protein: CASWFRQNTEAFF. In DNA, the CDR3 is TGTGCCAGCTGGTTTCGGCAGAACACTGAAGCTTTCTTT.